This T cell receptor (beta chain) was captured by sequencing in a study of blood T cell repertoires in COVID-19. Study overall: Some COVID-19 samples were acute and others convalescent; all came from the United States, Italy and Spain.

Sequencing was performed with immunoSEQ multiplex PCR; in TCRdb, only in-frame clones are kept and a portion is missing. The sample carries about 280,000 clones, around 88% recorded once. This clone was found a few times. The V gene end was trimmed by 1 base and the J gene end by 3 bases; junction bases not matched to a gene: 9. This CDR3 has 16 residues. The germline gives CDR1 MGHRA, CDR2 YSYEKL. V gene TRBV4-1 combines with J gene TRBJ2-7; 7 bases line up with TRBD2. The specimen sequenced was PBMCs or T cells enriched from blood (not recorded which). This receptor was obtained from a middle-aged woman who had recovered from COVID-19. In DNA form, the CDR3 reads TGCGCCAGCAGCCAAGGACGGGAGGCGAGTTACTACGAGCAGTACTTC. It specifies CASSQGREASYYEQYF.